This T cell receptor (delta chain) appears in the sequencing data of a study of gamma-delta chains in newborns, infants, children. Whole-study context: Innate gammadelta T cells reportedly expand polyclonally right after birth, driven by microbial exposure, per the title.

A few counts support this clone. V trimming: 0 bases; J trimming: 0 bases; junction bases outside the gene matches: 15. The germline V gene encodes CDR1 GEAIGNYY and CDR2 EKD. The CDR3 runs to 19 residues. TCRdb re-called clones from the reads via CATT. The sample has some 4,800 delta-chain clones; under 50% are singletons. The TCR was taken from a child who received the measles vaccine. The J gene is TRDJ1, the V gene TRDV2; 7 nucleotides line up with TRDD3. The sequencing sample was made of blood. The CDR3 coding sequence is TGTGCCTGTGACACCCTTTCTCCCTCGGATACGCTGTACACCGATAAACTCATCTTT. Encoded protein: CACDTLSPSDTLYTDKLIF.